The following is a TCR beta chain sequence with its context. Its antigen remains unidentified. The library relied on the immunoSEQ multiplex PCR assay. The multiplex PCR relied on a mix of 60 forward primers for TCR Vbeta segments and 13 reverse primers for TCR Jbeta segments. A multiplex PCR assay on genomic DNA amplified the CDR3 region of rearranged TCR beta genes. The Illumina HiSeq System was used to sequence the amplified TCR beta libraries as 87-base-pair reads. As for the original processing: Across the 700 or so repertoires, a later analysis counted approximately 75 million unique TCR beta chains, approximately 10 million of which were shared by at least two donors. Raw reads were error-corrected and collapsed into unique sequences with a nearest-neighbor algorithm that merged closely related sequences to remove PCR and sequencing errors. V, D and J gene segments were assigned by aligning CDR3 sequences to IMGT reference sequences. For a sequence to be retained, a match of at least six nucleotides was required to both a V gene segment and a J gene segment. A rearrangement counted as productive if the CDR3 had no stop codons and remained in frame with V and J, and every other rearrangement counted as non-productive. Following IMGT convention, CDR3 was defined as the stretch from the second conserved V-encoded cysteine to the conserved J-encoded phenylalanine. The earlier analysis of fewer than 750 of the donors excluded sequences that lacked an unambiguous match to a single V gene segment. In an earlier analysis of some 590 of the donors, a V segment was called functional when productive rearrangements were above 56.7%, and segregating when the standard deviation between donors exceeded 5%. To diagnose cytomegalovirus status from the catalog of TCR beta chain sequences, a statistical classification framework was built. A later analysis assigned V and J genes by comparing TCR nucleotide sequences with IMGT/GENE-DB human TR gene sequences. Using the TCRdist pipeline, a later analysis assigned CDR3 sequences along with most-parsimonious VDJ recombination scenarios. In a later analysis, each TCR beta chain was defined by its CDR3 amino acid sequence together with its V-gene family, and reads without a unique V-gene family were excluded. To address suspected cross-contamination and a sequencing artifact, a later analysis removed several hundred highly shared, low-generation-probability nucleotide sequences. In a later analysis, a clonal expansion index for each public chain was calculated from normalized within-repertoire ranks of inferred template counts. Generation probabilities in a later analysis came from a VDJ recombination model fitted to out-of-frame rearrangements, and those results were checked against IGoR. A later analysis scored TCR-TCR, TCR-HLA and TCR-CMV co-occurrence with hypergeometric tests, applying a repertoire-size bias correction to TCR pairs. A later analysis estimated false discovery rates by permuting HLA or CMV assignments 20 times. In a later analysis, co-occurring TCRs were grouped using DBSCAN, and TCRdist sequence similarity was added for clustering within HLA-allele-positive subsets. Co-occurrence clustering excluded repertoires with fewer than 30,000 or more than 120,000 public chains, plus five with anomalous nucleotide sharing. Drawn from immuneACCESS, this table holds only the in-frame rearrangements with V and J called that TCRdb kept. Clones are partly lost; checked studies trace under half to an unresolved V gene and leave the rest unexplained. D and trimming were read from the DNA, whereas the V and J calls and clone size are those reported in that table. The table for this sample records over 110,000 clones. The biggest ten clones account for about 0.96% of the sample.

The germline V end is reduced by 7 bases and the J end by 2 bases; junction bases left unmatched: 5. Via the germline V gene (reference sequence), CDR1 is LNHDA and CDR2 SQIVND. From cysteine to phenylalanine, the CDR3 is 15 amino acids long. Only the CDR3 DNA stays, 45 bases, in frame from base 1. The cohort consisted of 600 or so healthy bone marrow donors. At the time of sampling, all cohort members were nominally healthy, though unrecorded immune exposures were likely present. The donor was CMV seronegative and belonged to the group of 380 or so seronegative cohort members. Every donor gave a peripheral blood sample, and the peripheral blood mononuclear cells from that sample were used for TCR beta sequencing. Genomic DNA extraction from the blood cell samples was performed with the Qiagen DNeasy Blood Extraction Kit. The record originates from a study of cytomegalovirus exposure and HLA in healthy donors (dated by TCRdb to 2015 to 2018). Concerning the study at large: An earlier analysis of some 620 of the donors reported approximately 260 Gb of sequence data and 117 million unique TCR beta sequences obtained from 150 million to 200 million T cells. Approximately 300 gigabases of sequencing data and 75 million to 85 million unique TCR sequences made up an early release that covered approximately 620 HLA-typed donors. Among the roughly 400 genotyped donors, around 81% belonged to the genetic ancestry cluster associated with self-reported Caucasian donors. The study aimed to test whether cataloging public T cell receptors could reveal signatures of past pathogen exposure. The study used immunosequencing to profile the T cell repertoires of approximately 640 subjects and linked those repertoires to cytomegalovirus serostatus. In addition to the first cohort of hundreds of subjects, a separate validation cohort of 120 different subjects was used. High-throughput TCR immunosequencing, statistical association of individual TCRs with disease status, and machine learning were combined to predict cytomegalovirus infection status. In a later analysis, previously published TCR beta repertoires from 550 to 750 donors were re-analyzed and high-resolution HLA genotyping was added so that TCR occurrence patterns could be studied. The later analysis used no new phenotypic data to find candidate immune exposures, relying instead on TCR beta sequences and their occurrence across donors. In an earlier analysis of a few hundred of the donors, high-throughput TCR beta sequencing was used to judge whether each TCR beta V gene segment behaved as functional or pseudogenic. Donor age, sex, ethnicity and CMV serostatus were compiled alongside the repertoire data. A later genetic analysis took genome-wide SNP genotypes for about 60% of the roughly 670 donors and used that subset as a discovery cohort. All discovery cohort repertoires had been generated on a single sequencing platform. Both class I and class II loci were covered by HLA typing, at four-digit resolution. Typing coverage differed by locus: A, B, C, DRB1 and DQB1 were typed in roughly 629-630 donors, DQA1 in roughly 510, DPA1 in some 600, and DPB1 in roughly 470. Several DR-DQ haplotypes were handled as single units for association and clustering because linkage in the cohort was strong. Across 398 genotyped donors of the cohort, an average of approximately 240,000 unique TCR beta nucleotide sequences per donor were sequenced, and 15% to 20% of those sequences were non-productive. General conclusions and limits of the study: In a later analysis, most CMV-associated TCR beta chains were found to appear HLA-restricted, with HLA associations seemingly driven largely by CMV exposure. HLA typing was unavailable for some donors at each locus, so association tests used only the typed subset. Assigning TCR associations to individual alleles was difficult when HLA alleles, especially DR and DQ, strongly co-occurred. The classifier was reported to diagnose cytomegalovirus status with high specificity and sensitivity in both the original and validation cohorts. The presence/absence analyses assumed that sequencing depth was roughly uniform across donors, and that assumption may not be true. Specific HLA alleles were associated with over 15,000 TCR beta sequences at a false discovery rate of 0.05 in a later analysis. A later genetic analysis associated a missense DCLRE1C variant with V-gene and J-gene trimming of TCR beta chains, and an independent cohort replicated the association. CMV serostatus was the only immune exposure information available for the cohort. A further reported finding was that TCR beta sequences accurately predicted the HLA-A and HLA-B alleles for most subjects in the first cohort. Because counts were too low, around 18 rarely observed V segments, including chromosome 9 orphons, were left out of the earlier analysis of 500 to 650 of the donors. Across donors, most TCR sequences were observed very rarely, whereas some public TCRs were present in many individuals. A group of highly shared sequence variants was considered likely to be a technical artifact of the sequencing pipeline. In vitro tests confirmed that a few of the cytomegalovirus-associated TCR beta chains recognize cytomegalovirus antigens. A total of around 150 TCR beta chains were listed by the study as associated with cytomegalovirus. In a later analysis, HLA-associated TCR beta chains showed more clonal expansion and lower generation probabilities than non-associated chains that were equally common. According to a later analysis, TCR association rates differed among HLA loci, with DRB1 alleles showing the most associated TCRs and HLA-C alleles showing the fewest. Correlated functional status among segregating V segments might be attributable to linkage disequilibrium, but an unknown experimental factor could not be ruled out. The authors suggested that the approach could potentially be generalized to other disease states and immunological phenotypes. Broadly in line with IMGT annotations, most TCR beta V segments showed up in productive rearrangements about 90% or about 30% of the time in an earlier analysis of about 500 of the donors. Some IMGT-functional V segments, including TRBV6-2 and TRBV6-3, could not be told apart with the 87-base-pair reads, so those segments were excluded. This cohort had only TCR beta chains sequenced, and the lack of alpha or paired-chain data limited which features could be detected. A later genetic analysis reported fewer N-insertions in productive TCRs among donors in an Asian-associated ancestry cluster than the approximately 670-donor mean. In a later analysis, several top co-occurrence clusters were reported to appear linked to parvovirus B19, influenza, CMV and Epstein-Barr virus.

Sequenced input: PBMCs. The rearrangement joined TRBV19 to TRBJ1-5; a stretch of 10 junction bases matches TRBD1. The receptor was isolated from a male donor in good health and CMV-seronegative. The bases are TGTGCCAGTACCTGGGACAGGGGAGGCAATCAGCCCCAGCATTTT. Its protein is CASTWDRGGNQPQHF.